The 2 T cell receptor beta chains reported below all come from one sample, sequenced in a study of blood T cell repertoires in COVID-19. Clones were read by immunoSEQ multiplex PCR, and TCRdb kept only the in-frame ones, dropping some. The table lists about 250,000 clones, 84% of them singletons. Sequencing was carried out using peripheral blood. The receptors come from a man over 45 with acute or convalescent COVID-19.

This clone was seen a single time. DNA for the CDR3: TGTGCCTGGAGTACAGGAAACACCATATATTTT. This gives the protein CAWSTGNTIYF. The rearrangement joins TRBV30 to TRBJ1-3; the D is unclear. CDR3 length: 11 residues. Trimming stripped 2 bases from V and 4 bases from J, with 3 bases between. Germline V gene data show CDR1 as GTSNPN and CDR2 as SVGIG (reference sequence).

This clone was seen more than once but under ten times. V is TRBV9 and J is TRBJ2-1, with TRBD2 matching over 8 bases. J was trimmed by 5 bases and V by 3 bases; bases with no gene match: 7. The CDR3 runs 15 residues. Germline V CDR1 and CDR2: SGDLS, YYNGEE. CDR3 loop: CASSASGSSNNEQFF. Written as DNA, the CDR3 is TGTGCCAGCAGCGCAAGCGGGAGTAGTAACAATGAGCAGTTCTTC.